Presented here are 25 T cell receptor beta chains from one specimen sequenced in a study of T cells after yellow fever vaccination. TCRdb analysed the 5' RACE reads with MiXCR anew, one entry per CDR3 protein. This table has hundreds of thousands of distinct CDR3 sequences, approximately 12% appearing once. Specimen: CD4+ T cells sorted from PBMCs, collected 15 days after the yellow fever booster vaccination. These receptors were obtained from a man between 18 and 29 years old who received the YFV17D yellow fever vaccine.

In its sample, this clonotype was seen a few times. The chain employs TRBV7-9 and TRBJ2-3; the match to TRBD2 covers 8 bases. V trimming: 5 bases; J trimming: 8 bases; junction bases outside the gene matches: 9. Germline V gene data show CDR1 as SEHNR and CDR2 as FQNEAQ (reference sequence). The CDR3 is 14 amino acids. DNA of the CDR3: TGTGCCAGCAGCACCAACGGGGGGGTCGGTACGCAGTATTTT. Its translation: CASSTNGGVGTQYF.

This clonotype was recorded a few times. The chain has TRBV7-9 and TRBJ1-3, with D tentatively TRBD1 (6 bases). CDR1 is SEHNR and CDR2 is FQNEAQ in the germline V gene (reference sequence). V gave up 6 bases and J gave up 0 bases, with 9 bases separating them. The CDR3 covers 14 residues. In nucleotides, the CDR3 is TGTGCCAGCAGAAGGGACAACTCTGGAAACACCATATATTTT. This encodes CASRRDNSGNTIYF.

This clonotype was recorded many times. In DNA form, the CDR3 reads TGCGCCAGCAGCTTGACGGATTCGAACACCGGGGAGCTGTTTTTT. Translating it yields CASSLTDSNTGELFF. The chain links TRBV5-1 to TRBJ2-2; D not resolved. The CDR3 length is 15 residues. The V and J ends lost 1 base and 0 bases respectively, with 7 bases between them. Germline-derived CDR1 and CDR2 are SGHRS and YFSETQ. Full variable domain (rest looked up from reference TRBV5-1 and TRBJ2-2): KAGVTQTPRYLIKTRGQQVTLSCSPISGHRSVSWYQQTPGQGLQFLFEYFSETQRNKGNFPGRFSGRQFSNSRSEMNVSTLELGDSALYLCASSLTDSNTGELFFGEGSRLTVL.

The chain combines TRBV20-1 with TRBJ2-3; 8 bases are a match to TRBD2. Germline CDR1 and CDR2: DFQATT and SNEGSKA (reference sequence). The junction had 9 bases not matched to a gene; V was cut back by 6 bases and J by 1 base. The CDR3 loop spans 15 amino acids. The CDR3 DNA sequence: TGCAGTGCCTGGAAGGGAGCGGGGGGCACAGATACGCAGTATTTT. Translating gives CSAWKGAGGTDTQYF.

There are a few counts of this clonotype. This chain connects TRBV5-5 to TRBJ2-3, with TRBD2 matching 14 bases. V shed 3 bases, J shed 1 base, and the junction held 4 bases outside the gene matches. Germline V gives CDR1 SGHKS, CDR2 YYEKEE (reference sequence). CDR3 length: 17 residues. The CDR3 reads CASSSGLAGGRTDTQYF. CDR3 nucleotide sequence: TGTGCCAGCAGCTCTGGACTAGCGGGGGGTCGCACAGATACGCAGTATTTT.

This clonotype was counted a few times. The CDR3 here is CASSFRDRGAFF. CDR3 in DNA: TGTGCCAGCAGCTTTCGGGACAGGGGGGCTTTCTTT. This rearrangement joins TRBV7-2 to TRBJ1-1, with 11 bases identical to TRBD1. The CDR3 covers 12 residues. Germline trimming cut 3 bases from V and 11 bases from J; bases unmatched to any gene: 2. The germline V gene has CDR1 SGHTA and CDR2 FQGNSA.

There are a few counts of this clonotype. The chain carries TRBV6-4 and TRBJ2-7; possibly TRBD1 for D (6 bases). This CDR3 is 14 amino acids long. The germline gives CDR1 MRHNA, CDR2 SNTAGT. With 7 bases removed from V and 2 bases from J, the gap between germline ends came to 15 bases. The CDR3 region is CASTPRGTTYEQYV. The CDR3 region has the DNA TGTGCCAGCACCCCAAGGGGGACAACCTACGAGCAGTACGTC.

The chain employs TRBV20-1 and TRBJ1-1; no clear D gene. Germline values: CDR1 DFQATT, CDR2 SNEGSKA (reference sequence). The CDR3 runs to 13 residues. V lost 3 bases and J 0 bases, leaving 8 bases between the germline ends. Here the CDR3 DNA reads TGCAGTGCTAGTGGCTCAGTGAACACTGAAGCTTTCTTT. Residues: CSASGSVNTEAFF.

The chain is built from TRBV6-5 and TRBJ1-4; TRBD1 matches at 9 bases. Germline CDR1 is MNHEY and CDR2 is SVGAGI. Losses at the gene ends were 0 bases for V and 7 bases for J; bases not matched to a gene: 3. The CDR3 extends over 15 amino acids. CDR3 region: CASSYSQGAGEKLFF. The CDR3 nucleotides read TGTGCCAGCAGTTACTCACAGGGGGCTGGTGAAAAACTGTTTTTT.

This chain uses TRBV9 with TRBJ2-5; tentative D call: TRBD1 (5 bases). V was cut by 0 bases and J by 0 bases, with 12 bases left in between. CDR1 is SGDLS, CDR2 YYNGEE, per germline. The CDR3 consists of 16 residues. The CDR3 spells CASSVGEGVHQETQYF. The DNA for the CDR3 is TGTGCCAGCAGCGTAGGGGAAGGGGTTCACCAAGAGACCCAGTACTTC.

This clonotype was counted a few times. The gene calls are TRBV5-1 and TRBJ1-4; possible D gene TRBD1, 5 bases. Germline lookup yields CDR1 SGHRS and CDR2 YFSETQ. The length of the CDR3 is 14 residues. V was pared by 1 base and J by 4 bases, with 8 bases between. In nucleotides, the CDR3 is TGCGCCAGCAGCTTGCAGGGCTATAATGAAAAACTGTTTTTT. Its translation is CASSLQGYNEKLFF.

This chain connects TRBV3-1 to TRBJ1-1, with D hard to call. Trimming shortened V by 4 bases and J by 6 bases, and 12 bases separated the two germline ends. The CDR3 has 13 residues. Germline V gene sequence: CDR1 LGHDT, CDR2 YNNKEL (reference sequence). As DNA, the CDR3 is TGTGCCAGCAGCCTAGGACGGACCTCTGAAGCTTTCTTT. Protein: CASSLGRTSEAFF. Combining the CDR3 with reference TRBV3-1 and TRBJ1-1 gives the whole variable domain DTAVSQTPKYLVTQMGNDKSIKCEQNLGHDTMYWYKQDSKKFLKIMFSYNNKELIINETVPNRFSPKSPDKAHLNLHINSLELGDSAVYFCASSLGRTSEAFFGQGTRLTVV.

The chain is built from TRBV7-3 and TRBJ1-2; no firm D call. CDR1 is SGHTA, CDR2 FQGTGA, per germline. The CDR3 sequence is 13 residues long. V dropped 5 bases and J dropped 7 bases, with 14 bases sitting between them. The CDR3 loop reads CASSLSPPAGYTF. Here the CDR3 DNA reads TGTGCCAGCAGCCTAAGCCCCCCGGCTGGCTACACCTTC.

This clonotype occurred a few times. J is TRBJ2-1 and V is TRBV29-1; D might be TRBD2 (6 bases). In germline, CDR1 is SQVTM, CDR2 ANQGSEA. This CDR3 spans 15 amino acids. V was pared by 1 base and J by 9 bases, with 19 bases between. The CDR3 spells CSVEGWGDHRGEQFF. The CDR3, as DNA: TGCAGCGTTGAAGGATGGGGGGACCATCGAGGTGAGCAGTTCTTC.

This clonotype has a handful of counts. The V and J genes are TRBV7-9 and TRBJ1-1; D unresolved. Germline CDR1 is SEHNR and CDR2 is FQNEAQ (reference sequence). The CDR3 is made up of 12 amino acids. V gave up 1 base and J gave up 11 bases, with 11 bases separating them. CDR3 DNA sequence: TGTGCCAGCAGCTTAGGACCGGGTAGGGCTTTCTTT. It is translated as CASSLGPGRAFF.

This clonotype was detected many times. The chain uses TRBV4-1 and TRBJ1-6; D is uncertain. The V end was cut by 1 base, the J end by 5 bases, with 9 bases between. The CDR3 length is 15 residues. Germline CDR1 is MGHRA and CDR2 is YSYEKL. CDR3 bases: TGCGCCAGCAGCCAAGCGGGTTTAAATAATTCACCCCTCCACTTT. Protein: CASSQAGLNNSPLHF.

This chain links TRBV7-9 with TRBJ1-1, with TRBD1 matching over 7 bases. This CDR3 has 16 amino acids. J lost 1 base, V lost 5 bases, and 10 bases had no gene match. Looked up from germline, CDR1 is SEHNR and CDR2 is FQNEAQ (reference sequence). For the CDR3, the DNA is TGTGCCAGCAGCCCCCCCGCCGGACAGGAGAACACTGAAGCTTTCTTT. This codes for CASSPPAGQENTEAFF. Full variable domain (remainder filled in from reference TRBV7-9 and TRBJ1-1): DTGVSQNPRHKITKRGQNVTFRCDPISEHNRLYWYRQTLGQGPEFLTYFQNEAQLEKSRLLSDRFSAERPKGSFSTLEIQRTEQGDSAMYLCASSPPAGQENTEAFFGQGTRLTVV.

This clonotype was seen a handful of times. The J gene is TRBJ2-7, the V gene TRBV2; D is possibly TRBD1 or TRBD2 (6 bases each). Trimming shortened V by 5 bases and J by 6 bases, and 14 bases separated the two germline ends. Germline-derived CDR1 and CDR2 are SNHLY and FYNNEI. CDR3 length: 13 residues. CDR3 sequence (DNA): TGTGCCAGCAGTACCGAACAGGGAGGCGAGCAGTACGTC. Translation gives CASSTEQGGEQYV.

About this clonotype itself: The limits of the CDR3 on the DNA are not certain, so only TCRdb's listed CDR3 is given. V and J are TRBV12-3 or TRBV12-4 and TRBJ1-1. The CDR3 is 16 residues long, ends included. The CDR3 reads CASSFEVGDGSARPFF.

The table lists this clonotype with a few counts. The V call is TRBV20-1, the J call TRBJ2-1; 11 bases match TRBD2. CDR1 DFQATT and CDR2 SNEGSKA come from the germline V gene (reference sequence). Trimming took 2 bases from V and 7 from J; bases not matched to a gene: 10. The CDR3 extends over 16 amino acids. CDR3 residues: CSARNPGASGGNEQFF. The CDR3 region has the DNA TGCAGTGCTAGAAACCCAGGGGCTAGCGGGGGGAATGAGCAGTTCTTC.

V usage is TRBV2 and J usage is TRBJ1-1; unclear D gene. The CDR3 consists of 13 residues. Looked up from germline, CDR1 is SNHLY and CDR2 is FYNNEI. V was trimmed by 11 bases and J by 4 bases, leaving 17 bases between them. CDR3 in DNA: TGTGCCCGGACCGGGCAGCCCGCCACTGAAGCTTTCTTT. It is translated as CARTGQPATEAFF.

This clonotype came up many times. The rearrangement uses TRBV7-9 and TRBJ2-1; 8 bases map to TRBD2. Per germline, CDR1 SEHNR and CDR2 FQNEAQ (reference sequence). The CDR3 contains 15 residues. The J segment lost 0 bases and the V segment lost 2 bases, leaving 0 bases of the junction unmatched. The CDR3 loop is CASSLSGSSYNEQFF. The CDR3 region has the DNA TGTGCCAGCAGCTTAAGCGGGAGCTCCTACAATGAGCAGTTCTTC.

This clonotype has only one observation. This chain links TRBV6-2 or TRBV6-3 with TRBJ1-1; 8 positions agree with TRBD1. The CDR3 is made up of 16 amino acids. Germline loops: CDR1 MNHEY, CDR2 SVGEGT. The ends lost 6 bases at V and 0 bases at J; junction bases unmatched: 9. DNA of the CDR3: TGTGCCAGCAGCCAGGCAGGGGGCGCGTTGAACACTGAAGCTTTCTTT. Its protein is CASSQAGGALNTEAFF.

This clonotype was detected only a few times. The chain employs TRBV20-1 and TRBJ1-5; D call uncertain. The CDR3 totals 10 residues. Germline V gives CDR1 DFQATT, CDR2 SNEGSKA (reference sequence). Trimming pared 5 bases from V and 12 bases from J, leaving 11 bases between. For the CDR3, the DNA is TGCAGTGCTCCCCCACGGGACCAGCATTTT. Amino acid sequence: CSAPPRDQHF.

This clonotype was seen many times. The CDR3 spells CASSMSGVSPREKLFF. CDR3 coding DNA: TGTGCCAGCAGCATGTCAGGAGTCTCCCCTCGTGAAAAACTGTTTTTT. The chain carries TRBV7-9 and TRBJ1-4; D not certain. The CDR3 length is 16 residues. Germline-derived CDR1 and CDR2 are SEHNR and FQNEAQ (reference sequence). V lost 5 bases to trimming and J lost 7 bases, with 20 bases between them.